Each of the 10 T cell receptor beta chains below was sequenced from the same sample in a study of radiation and T cells in renal cell carcinoma. Some clones are missing from TCRdb's copy, which holds only in-frame ones; the method was immunoSEQ multiplex PCR. The data show some 120,000 clones, with 80% to 90% seen just once and 1.5% to 2% held by the top ten. As to time point: blood 2 weeks post-SBRT. Stated treatment: 15 Gy SBRT to primary tumor, nephrectomy 4 weeks later. This specimen was blood, taken from a patient whose treatment included radiotherapy and nephrectomy. The receptor source for this set is a woman aged 60-75 years with renal cell carcinoma.

This clone appeared a single time. The chain carries TRBV5-1 and TRBJ2-2; D uncertain. CDR1 and CDR2 from the germline V gene are SGHRS and YFSETQ. Trimming took off 4 bases at V and 5 bases at J, with 15 bases between the two ends. CDR3 size: 15 residues. CDR3 DNA: TGCGCCAGCAGCCTGGACCCAGGCGGTACCGGGGAGCTGTTTTTT. It yields the protein CASSLDPGGTGELFF.

This clone has more than one count but fewer than ten. The V call is TRBV28, the J call TRBJ1-5; perhaps TRBD1 as D (5 bases). The V gene's germline CDR1 is MDHEN and CDR2 SYDVKM. The CDR3 is 14 residues long. The V end lost 4 bases, the J end lost 3 bases, and 10 bases lay between the germline ends. Here the CDR3 reads CASSSQGPNQPQHF. CDR3 coding DNA: TGTGCCAGCAGTTCGCAGGGTCCCAATCAGCCCCAGCATTTT.

J is TRBJ1-5 and V is TRBV28, with D possibly being TRBD1 (5 bases). V gave up 5 bases and J gave up 6 bases, with 11 bases separating them. In germline, CDR1 is MDHEN, CDR2 SYDVKM. The CDR3 totals 13 residues. CDR3: CASSTGRFQPQHF. The CDR3 DNA is TGTGCCAGCAGTACAGGAAGGTTTCAGCCCCAGCATTTT.

The rearrangement joins TRBV5-1 to TRBJ1-1; D uncertain. V lost 2 bases, J lost 1 base, and 9 bases lay in between. CDR3 length equals 14 residues. CDR1 is SGHRS, CDR2 YFSETQ, per germline. The CDR3 loop is CASSFGLPNTEAFF. CDR3 in DNA: TGCGCCAGCAGCTTCGGGTTACCGAACACTGAAGCTTTCTTT.

The sample holds a few counts of this clone. CDR3 coding DNA: TGCAGTGCTAGAGACCGGAATGAAGCTTTCTTT. It codes for CSARDRNEAFF. This chain joins TRBV20-1 and TRBJ1-1, with D unclear. The V and J ends lost 0 bases and 7 bases respectively, with 6 bases between them. This CDR3 region has 11 residues. The germline CDR1 and CDR2 sequences are DFQATT and SNEGSKA (reference sequence).

The gene calls are TRBV10-3 and TRBJ2-1; TRBD2 might be the D (7 bases). V dropped 6 bases and J dropped 8 bases, with 20 bases sitting between them. The CDR3 runs 15 residues. Germline-derived CDR1 and CDR2 are ENHRY and SYGVKD. CDR3: CAIRDGSGGRDEQFF. The CDR3 DNA reads as TGTGCCATCAGGGACGGGTCGGGGGGCAGGGATGAGCAGTTCTTC.

V usage is TRBV6-1 and J usage is TRBJ1-2, with TRBD1 matching 7 bases. V shed 6 bases, J shed 7 bases, and the junction held 8 bases outside the gene matches. CDR3 length: 13 residues. Germline V gene sequence: CDR1 MNHNS, CDR2 SASEGT. CDR3 DNA: TGTGCCAGCAGCCCGGGACAGTTTATTGGCTACACCTTC. Translating gives CASSPGQFIGYTF.

This clone was counted between two and nine times. This chain joins TRBV11-2 and TRBJ2-1, with D possibly called TRBD1 or TRBD2 (5 bases each). CDR1 is SGHAT and CDR2 is FQNNGV in the germline V gene. Trimming pared 2 bases from V and 8 bases from J, leaving 13 bases between. The CDR3 is 14 amino acids. The CDR3: CASSLHTQGHEQFF. DNA for the CDR3: TGTGCCAGCAGCTTACATACTCAGGGACATGAGCAGTTCTTC.

The chain uses TRBV5-1 and TRBJ1-2; tentative D call: TRBD1 (6 bases). V was cut by 4 bases and J by 8 bases, with 18 bases left in between. There are 14 residues in the CDR3. The germline CDR1 and CDR2 sequences are SGHRS and YFSETQ. DNA of the CDR3: TGCGCCAGCAGCCAAGGACAGCCCTTAGGGGGCTACACCTTC. Residues: CASSQGQPLGGYTF.

V is TRBV4-3 and J is TRBJ2-7; D is uncertain. Trimming left V 2 bases short and J 5 bases short, with 10 bases between. Looked up from germline, CDR1 is LGHNA and CDR2 is YSLEER. This CDR3 contains 13 residues. This CDR3 reads CASSQQLSHEQYF. The CDR3 DNA reads as TGCGCCAGCAGCCAACAACTCAGCCACGAGCAGTACTTC.